This section outlines one T cell receptor beta chain sequence together with its context. These data are taken from a study of blood T cell repertoires in COVID-19. About the research overall: PBMCs, B-cell-depleted T cells, or T cells were the source of the cDNA or gDNA that made up the material.

Profiled with immunoSEQ multiplex PCR; TCRdb holds only in-frame clones, not every one. The sample lists some 250,000 clones; about 84% were seen once. With 3 bases removed from V and 0 bases from J, the gap between germline ends came to 6 bases. This CDR3 is built from 15 residues. Looked up from germline, CDR1 is SGHAT and CDR2 is FQDESV (reference sequence). The specimen was peripheral blood. The sequence came from a woman older than 75 with acute or convalescent COVID-19. The chain recombines TRBV11-1 with TRBJ2-6; D gene uncertain. CDR3 amino acids: CASSFFGSGANVLTF. Written as DNA, the CDR3 is TGTGCCAGCAGCTTTTTCGGCTCTGGGGCCAACGTCCTGACTTTC.